The text below deals with one T cell receptor beta chain. The antigen remains undetermined. The data derive from a study of OX40 agonist ivuxolimab in advanced cancers. Overall study findings and caveats: Nonresponders included some who also had low normalized T-cell clonal expansion.

Germline V CDR1 and CDR2: LNHDA, SQIVND (reference sequence). The CDR3 totals 14 residues. V was cut by 3 bases and J by 5 bases, with 13 bases left in between. Measured with immunoSEQ multiplex PCR; TCRdb has only the in-frame clones, and not every one. The profile shows over 60,000 clones, about four fifths of them singletons. This specimen consisted of CD4+ or CD8+ T cells sorted from blood, obtained in a trial of the OX40 agonist ivuxolimab. This rearrangement joins TRBV19 to TRBJ1-1; D remains unclear. The clonotype originates from an adult with an advanced solid tumor such as melanoma, head and neck, liver or kidney cancer. CDR3 amino acids: CASSMPERRTEAFF. In DNA form, the CDR3 reads TGTGCCAGTAGTATGCCGGAGCGGAGAACTGAAGCTTTCTTT.